A selection of T cell receptor beta chains follows, all from one sample in a study of blood T cell repertoires in COVID-19. Clones were sequenced by immunoSEQ multiplex PCR, and TCRdb holds only the in-frame ones, with some missing. The table shows under 250,000 clones, with roughly 85% occurring only once. Sequenced input: peripheral blood. The receptors derive from a middle-aged woman with active or convalescent COVID-19. CDR3s include the opening cysteine and the closing phenylalanine or tryptophan. D genes are given only for firm matches. Size values are once, few and many counts, or a class for expanded clones, and some rows have none.

>TRBD2|TRBV27|TRBJ2-1|.
TGTGCCAGCAGTAGCCTCGGGGGGGGGACTAATGAGCAGTTCTTC
CASSSLGGGTNEQFF
>.|TRBV7-3|TRBJ2-1|.
TGTGCCAGCAGCTTAAGGGGAGGGGGTTCCGACAATGAGCAGTTCTTC
CASSLRGGGSDNEQFF
>TRBD2|TRBV19|TRBJ2-2|.
TGTGCCAGTAGTACTGTCGGGGGGGCCAAGACCGGGGAGCTGTTTTTT
CASSTVGGAKTGELFF
>.|TRBV30|TRBJ1-6|once
TGCGGGGTAGCCACTAATTCACCCCTCCACTTT
CGVATNSPLHF
>.|TRBV11-2|TRBJ2-1|.
TGTGCCAGCAGGACACGGGGGGCCTTAAGCTCCTACAATGAGCAGTTCTTC
CASRTRGALSSYNEQFF
>.|TRBV19|TRBJ2-7|.
TGTGCCAGTAGTATAGTATTAGGTGGACACGCAAGATCCTACGAGCAGTACTTC
CASSIVLGGHARSYEQYF
>.|TRBV9|TRBJ1-3|few
TGTGCCAGCAGCCCAGAGTCCCAACAGGCTTCTGGAAACACCATATATTTT
CASSPESQQASGNTIYF
>.|TRBV6-5|TRBJ1-5|.
TGTGCCAGCGGATCCCAGGGAACCAGCAATCAGCCCCAGCATTTT
CASGSQGTSNQPQHF
>.|TRBV9|TRBJ2-2|.
TGTGCCAGCAGCGTAGTGGGCAGGCCGCGGGGCACCGGGGAGCTGTTTTTT
CASSVVGRPRGTGELFF
>.|TRBV2|TRBJ1-6|.
TGTGCCAGCAGGGTCGGACAGCCCTATAATTCACCCCTCCACTTT
CASRVGQPYNSPLHF
>TRBD1|TRBV7-9|TRBJ1-1|few
TGTGCCAGCAGCCAAGCACAGGGGGCGGACACTGAAGCTTTCTTT
CASSQAQGADTEAFF
>.|TRBV18|TRBJ2-1|.
TGTGCCAGCTCGCTCGTTCAGGGCCTCTACAATGAGCAGTTCTTC
CASSLVQGLYNEQFF
>TRBD1|TRBV19|TRBJ2-1|.
TGTGCCAGTAGTTTGGGACAGGTGGAGTTCTTC
CASSLGQVEFF
>.|TRBV11-2|TRBJ1-4|.
TGTGCCAGCAGCTTAGATCTTGGGGCTCAAGAAAAACTGTTTTTT
CASSLDLGAQEKLFF
>TRBD2|TRBV11-2|TRBJ2-1|.
TGTGCCAGCCGGGAAGGGACTAGCGGTTACAATGAGCAGTTCTTC
CASREGTSGYNEQFF
>.|TRBV4-2|TRBJ1-1|many
TGTGCCAGCAGCCCCTCGGTGAACACTGAAGCTTTCTTT
CASSPSVNTEAFF
>.|TRBV2|TRBJ1-1|.
TGTGCCAGCATCCGGGGGTCCCAATTTGAAGCTTTCTTT
CASIRGSQFEAFF
>.|TRBV10-2|TRBJ2-7|few
TGCGCCAGCAGTGAGTCGGAGGTTTCCTACGAGCAGTACTTC
CASSESEVSYEQYF
>.|TRBV5-1|TRBJ1-4|.
TGCGCCAGCAGCGCTGAGTCTGGAGGAGAAAAACTGTTTTTT
CASSAESGGEKLFF
>.|TRBV19|TRBJ2-2|.
TGTGCCACCGGTAATTGGGGCAAGGGCACCGGGGAGCTGTTTTTT
CATGNWGKGTGELFF
>.|TRBV6-6|TRBJ2-2|.
TGTGCCAGCAGCCTTCAGGGGTACTCCACCGGGGAGCTGTTTTTT
CASSLQGYSTGELFF
>.|TRBV3-1/TRBV3-2|TRBJ2-7|.
TGTGCCAGCAGCCAAGATCCGGGCGGGGGCCTGTCCTACGAGCAGTACTTC
CASSQDPGGGLSYEQYF
>TRBD1|TRBV4-3|TRBJ2-5|.
TGCGCCAGCAGCCGTGACAGGGGGGGCGAGACCCAGTACTTC
CASSRDRGGETQYF
>TRBD1|TRBV11-3|TRBJ1-1|.
TGTGCCAGCAGCTACCGGGACAGAACTGAAGCTTTCTTT
CASSYRDRTEAFF
>.|TRBV6-5|TRBJ1-1|.
TGTGCCAGCAGTAGGGGGGGGTTGAACACTGAAGCTTTCTTT
CASSRGGLNTEAFF
>TRBD1|TRBV28|TRBJ2-7|.
TGTGCCAGCAGTCTTCCGAGGACAGGGCAGGGCGAGCAGTACTTC
CASSLPRTGQGEQYF
>.|TRBV24-1|TRBJ1-2|.
TGTGCCACCAGTGATGCGGGGGCGTCCGCGGACTATGGCTACACCTTC
CATSDAGASADYGYTF
>.|TRBV28|TRBJ1-3|once
TGTGCCAGCAGATTCGACACTTCTGGAAACACCATATATTTT
CASRFDTSGNTIYF
>TRBD1|TRBV12-3/TRBV12-4|TRBJ1-2|few
TGTGCCAGCAGCCTCGGGGACAGCTATGGCTACACCTTC
CASSLGDSYGYTF
>.|TRBV6-5|TRBJ1-2|.
TGTGCCAGCACCAAAAGGAGGGACGCCCCCGAGGGCTACACCTTC
CASTKRRDAPEGYTF
>.|TRBV30|TRBJ1-6|.
TGTGCCTGGAGCCAAAACACAGGGTTAAATTCACCCCTCCACTTT
CAWSQNTGLNSPLHF
>TRBD1|TRBV18|TRBJ1-6|.
TGTGCCAGCTCCCAGACAGGGTTCTCGGAATCACCCCTCCACTTT
CASSQTGFSESPLHF
>.|TRBV7-5|TRBJ2-3|.
TGTGCCAGAAGCTTAGCCTTCGACAGGCTGAGCACAGATACGCAGTATTTT
CARSLAFDRLSTDTQYF
>TRBD1|TRBV3-1/TRBV3-2|TRBJ1-3|.
TGTGCCAGCAGCCCACAGGGGCGAAACACCATATATTTT
CASSPQGRNTIYF